Below, one T cell receptor (beta chain) is given with its context. The germline gives CDR1 MNHEY, CDR2 SVGAGI. This CDR3 has 15 amino acids. The V gene end was trimmed by 4 bases and the J gene end by 2 bases; junction bases not matched to a gene: 5. The sample is drawn from a study of technical replicates of blood from a handful of donors. Profiling relied on immunoSEQ multiplex PCR, and the TCRdb table lists in-frame clones only, not all of them. In the table there are roughly 82,000 clones, about nine tenths of which are singletons. The source is a human donor in good health. V is TRBV6-5 and J is TRBJ2-1, with 7 positions matching TRBD2. The sample taken for sequencing was T cells isolated from PBMCs. The CDR3 protein is CASSLRELAYNEQFF. CDR3 nucleotides: TGTGCCAGCAGTTTGCGGGAGTTGGCCTACAATGAGCAGTTCTTC.